This is a list of T cell receptor beta chains from one sample in a study of shared clonotypes between healthy human individuals. Profiled with immunoSEQ multiplex PCR; TCRdb holds only in-frame clones, not every one. The repertoire consists of 850,000 to 1,200,000 clones, with roughly 70% occurring once and the leading ten covering around 1.4%. Material for sequencing was memory CD4+ T cells sorted from blood. These TCRs come from a man younger than 30 in good health. Each CDR3 is given with its conserved first and last residue. D genes are given only for firm matches. Rows may omit the clone size; those that give it use once, few, many or a size class.

>TRBJ1-1|TRBD1|TRBV19|NA
CASSYRGTNTEAFF
TGTGCCAGTAGCTACAGGGGCACGAACACTGAAGCTTTCTTT
>TRBJ2-7|TRBD1|TRBV5-6|NA
CASSEYDRAYEQYF
TGTGCCAGCAGCGAATATGACAGGGCCTACGAGCAGTACTTC
>TRBJ2-7|TRBD2|TRBV5-4|NA
CASSFGQGTSGYEQYF
TGTGCCAGCAGCTTCGGACAGGGGACTAGCGGATACGAGCAGTACTTC
>TRBJ2-7|NA|TRBV19|NA
CASSIGRGNYEQYF
TGTGCCAGTAGTATTGGTAGGGGGAACTACGAGCAGTACTTC
>TRBJ1-2|NA|TRBV5-1|once
CASSLGFRYVNQDGYTF
TGCGCCAGCAGCTTGGGGTTCCGGTATGTGAATCAGGATGGCTACACCTTC
>TRBJ2-1|TRBD2|TRBV9|NA
CASSPYGSGDNEQFF
TGTGCCAGCAGCCCCTATGGTAGCGGGGACAATGAGCAGTTCTTC
>TRBJ1-2|NA|TRBV5-1|once
CASSYSGDGYTF
TGCGCCAGCAGTTATTCAGGGGATGGCTACACCTTC
>TRBJ2-2|TRBD2|TRBV10-3|NA
CAAPGLAGSTGELFF
TGTGCCGCGCCAGGGCTAGCGGGGTCCACCGGGGAGCTGTTTTTT
>TRBJ2-3|TRBD2|TRBV5-1|NA
CASSLAGSGGPTDTQYF
TGCGCCAGCAGCTTGGCCGGGAGCGGGGGCCCCACAGATACGCAGTATTTT
>TRBJ2-3|TRBD2|TRBV18|NA
CASSPRIMSGGAGADTQYF
TGTGCCAGCTCACCACGCATCATGAGCGGGGGGGCCGGGGCGGATACGCAGTATTTT
>TRBJ1-6|NA|TRBV6-5|NA
CASSYGPFMGSPLHF
TGTGCCAGCAGTTATGGTCCCTTCATGGGTTCACCCCTCCACTTT
>TRBJ2-2|NA|TRBV28|once
CASRNHRVGLDTGELFF
TGTGCCAGCAGGAACCATCGGGTAGGGCTGGACACCGGGGAGCTGTTTTTT
>TRBJ2-3|TRBD2|TRBV9|once
CASSVRLAGADTQYF
TGTGCCAGCAGCGTAAGGCTAGCGGGGGCAGATACGCAGTATTTT
>TRBJ2-1|TRBD1|TRBV5-1|NA
CASSLEGTENNEQFF
TGCGCCAGCAGCTTGGAAGGGACAGAAAACAATGAGCAGTTCTTC
>TRBJ2-7|TRBD2|TRBV5-8|NA
CASSPAGTSGRQYF
TGTGCCAGCAGCCCGGCAGGGACTAGCGGGAGGCAGTACTTC
>TRBJ2-3|TRBD1|TRBV7-9|NA
CASSFGTGTDTQYF
TGTGCCAGCAGCTTTGGGACAGGGACAGATACGCAGTATTTT
>TRBJ2-7|NA|TRBV5-1|few
CASTPESSRGAYEQYF
TGCGCCAGCACCCCGGAAAGTTCCAGGGGGGCCTACGAGCAGTACTTC